This TCR beta chain was recovered during a study of control samples from healthy donors and cancer patients. The method was immunoSEQ multiplex PCR; TCRdb's version includes in-frame clones alone and lacks a portion of them. Of tens of thousands of clones in the sample, more than 75% were seen once. This CDR3 region has 11 residues. Germline CDR1 reads SGHTA; CDR2 reads FQGNSA. The V end was cut by 4 bases, the J end by 2 bases, with 1 base between. This TCR derives from a woman in her fifties or sixties with lung cancer. This sequence joins TRBV7-2 and TRBJ2-3, with D uncertain. The sample consisted of PBMCs. The CDR3 reads CASSSTDTQYF. DNA of the CDR3: TGTGCCAGCAGCTCCACAGATACGCAGTATTTT.